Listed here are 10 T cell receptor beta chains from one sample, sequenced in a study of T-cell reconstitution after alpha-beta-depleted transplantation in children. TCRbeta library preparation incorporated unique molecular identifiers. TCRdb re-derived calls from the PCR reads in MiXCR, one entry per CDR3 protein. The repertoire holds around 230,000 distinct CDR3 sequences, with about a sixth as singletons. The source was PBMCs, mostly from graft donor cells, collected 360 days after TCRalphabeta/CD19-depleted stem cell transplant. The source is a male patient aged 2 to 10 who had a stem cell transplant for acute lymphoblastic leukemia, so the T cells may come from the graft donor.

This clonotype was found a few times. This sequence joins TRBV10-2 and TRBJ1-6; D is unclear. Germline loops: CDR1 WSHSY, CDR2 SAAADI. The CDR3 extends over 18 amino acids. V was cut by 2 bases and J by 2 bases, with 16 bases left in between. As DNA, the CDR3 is TGCGCCAGCAGTGAGACCAGGAGTCCAGCTACCTATAATTCACCCCTCCACTTT. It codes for CASSETRSPATYNSPLHF.

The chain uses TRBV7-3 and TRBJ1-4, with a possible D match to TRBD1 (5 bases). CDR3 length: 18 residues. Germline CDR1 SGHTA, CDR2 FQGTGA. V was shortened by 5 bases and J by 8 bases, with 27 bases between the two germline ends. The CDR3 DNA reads TGTGCCAGCAGCCTGACGTTAAGCCCGGGGGGTCAGGAGGAAAAACTGTTTTTT. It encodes CASSLTLSPGGQEEKLFF.

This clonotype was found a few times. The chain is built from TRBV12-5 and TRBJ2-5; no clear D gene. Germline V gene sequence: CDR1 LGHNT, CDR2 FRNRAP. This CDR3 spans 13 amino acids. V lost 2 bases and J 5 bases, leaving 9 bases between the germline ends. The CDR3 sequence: CASGLSIGETQYF. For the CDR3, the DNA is TGTGCTAGTGGTTTGTCCATAGGGGAGACCCAGTACTTC. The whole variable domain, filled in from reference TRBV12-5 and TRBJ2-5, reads DARVTQTPRHKVTEMGQEVTMRCQPILGHNTVFWYRQTMMQGLELLAYFRNRAPLDDSGMPKDRFSAEMPDATLATLKIQPSEPRDSAVYFCASGLSIGETQYFGPGTRLLVL.

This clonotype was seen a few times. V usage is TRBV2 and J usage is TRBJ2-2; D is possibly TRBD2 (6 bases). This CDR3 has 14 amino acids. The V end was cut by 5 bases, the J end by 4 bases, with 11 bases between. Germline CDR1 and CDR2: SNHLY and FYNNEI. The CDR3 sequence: CASSFTSTTGELFF. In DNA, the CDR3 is TGTGCCAGCAGTTTTACTAGCACCACCGGGGAGCTGTTTTTT.

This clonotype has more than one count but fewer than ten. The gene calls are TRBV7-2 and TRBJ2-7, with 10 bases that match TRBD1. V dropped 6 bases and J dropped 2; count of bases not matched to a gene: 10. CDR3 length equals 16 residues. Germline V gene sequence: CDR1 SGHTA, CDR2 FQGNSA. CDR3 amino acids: CASRPKSGTGAYEQYF. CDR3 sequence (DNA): TGTGCCAGCAGGCCCAAATCCGGGACAGGGGCCTACGAGCAGTACTTC.

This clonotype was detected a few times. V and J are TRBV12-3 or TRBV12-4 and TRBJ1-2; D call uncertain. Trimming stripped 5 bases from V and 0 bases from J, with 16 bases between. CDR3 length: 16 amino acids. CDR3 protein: CASSPPRMSSNYGYTF. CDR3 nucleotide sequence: TGTGCCAGCAGTCCTCCCCGGATGAGCTCTAACTATGGCTACACCTTC.

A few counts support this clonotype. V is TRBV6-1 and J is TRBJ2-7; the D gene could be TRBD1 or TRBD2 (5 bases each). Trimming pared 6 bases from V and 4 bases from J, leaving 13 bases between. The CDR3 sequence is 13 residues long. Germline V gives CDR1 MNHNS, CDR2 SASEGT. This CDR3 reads CASRPGPSYEQYF. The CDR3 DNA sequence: TGTGCCAGCAGGCCGGGACCATCATACGAGCAGTACTTC.

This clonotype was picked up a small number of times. This CDR3 reads CASSGPAGAENEQFF. The CDR3 nucleotides are TGTGCCAGCAGTGGCCCCGCCGGGGCAGAGAATGAGCAGTTCTTC. The rearrangement joins TRBV25-1 to TRBJ2-1; D may correspond to TRBD1 or TRBD2 (5 bases each). The CDR3 is 15 residues long. Germline CDR1 reads MGHDK; CDR2 reads SYGVNS. V was shortened by 4 bases and J by 7 bases, with 17 bases between the two germline ends. The complete variable domain, with remaining parts taken from reference TRBV25-1 and TRBJ2-1, reads EADIYQTPRYLVIGTGKKITLECSQTMGHDKMYWYQQDPGMELHLIHYSYGVNSTEKGDLSSESTVSRIRTEHFPLTLESARPSHTSQYLCASSGPAGAENEQFFGPGTRLTVL.

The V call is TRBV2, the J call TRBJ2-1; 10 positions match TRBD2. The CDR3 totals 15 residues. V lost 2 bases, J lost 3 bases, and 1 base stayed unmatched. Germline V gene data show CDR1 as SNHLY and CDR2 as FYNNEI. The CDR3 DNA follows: TGTGCCAGCAGTGAAACTAGCGGGAACTACAATGAGCAGTTCTTC. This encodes CASSETSGNYNEQFF.

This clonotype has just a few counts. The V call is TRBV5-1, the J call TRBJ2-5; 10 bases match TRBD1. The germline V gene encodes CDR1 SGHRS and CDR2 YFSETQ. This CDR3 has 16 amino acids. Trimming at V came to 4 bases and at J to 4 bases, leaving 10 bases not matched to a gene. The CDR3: CASSRIDRGPLETQYF. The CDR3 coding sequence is TGCGCCAGCAGCCGCATCGACAGGGGGCCTTTAGAGACCCAGTACTTC. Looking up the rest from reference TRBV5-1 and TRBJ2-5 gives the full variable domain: KAGVTQTPRYLIKTRGQQVTLSCSPISGHRSVSWYQQTPGQGLQFLFEYFSETQRNKGNFPGRFSGRQFSNSRSEMNVSTLELGDSALYLCASSRIDRGPLETQYFGPGTRLLVL.